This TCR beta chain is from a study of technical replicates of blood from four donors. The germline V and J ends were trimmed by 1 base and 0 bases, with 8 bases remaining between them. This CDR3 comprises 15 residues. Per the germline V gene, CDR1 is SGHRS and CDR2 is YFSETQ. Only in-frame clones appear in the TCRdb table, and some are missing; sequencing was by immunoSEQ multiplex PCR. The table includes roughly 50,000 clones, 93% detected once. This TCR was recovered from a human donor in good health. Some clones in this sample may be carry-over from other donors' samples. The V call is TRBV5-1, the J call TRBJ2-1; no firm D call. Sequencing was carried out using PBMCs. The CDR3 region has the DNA TGCGCCAGCAGCTTGTGGTCTAACTCCTACAATGAGCAGTTCTTC. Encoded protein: CASSLWSNSYNEQFF. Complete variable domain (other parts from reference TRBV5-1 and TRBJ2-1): KAGVTQTPRYLIKTRGQQVTLSCSPISGHRSVSWYQQTPGQGLQFLFEYFSETQRNKGNFPGRFSGRQFSNSRSEMNVSTLELGDSALYLCASSLWSNSYNEQFFGPGTRLTVL.